The following is a T cell receptor beta chain sequence with its context. Its antigen is still unknown. These data are taken from a study of shared clonotypes between healthy human individuals. Study-wide points: Lower generation probabilities were found for non-shared clonotypes than for those shared by all four donors.

This CDR3 has 14 residues. Germline V gives CDR1 SGHNT, CDR2 YYREEE (reference sequence). With 2 bases removed from V and 3 bases from J, the gap between germline ends came to 12 bases. TCRdb's copy holds only in-frame clones and misses some; the assay was immunoSEQ multiplex PCR. The top ten hold roughly 0.13% of the sample, which has about 2 million clones, 85% to 95% seen once. This sequence joins TRBV5-4 and TRBJ2-7, with a possible D match to TRBD2 (6 bases). What was sequenced was naive CD4+ T cells sorted from blood. Indicated subset: CD45RA+ positively selected. The sequence came from a man aged 18 to 30 in good health. In DNA, the CDR3 is TGTGCCAGCAGCTTCCCGGGAGACGGCTACGAGCAGTACTTC. Its translation is CASSFPGDGYEQYF.